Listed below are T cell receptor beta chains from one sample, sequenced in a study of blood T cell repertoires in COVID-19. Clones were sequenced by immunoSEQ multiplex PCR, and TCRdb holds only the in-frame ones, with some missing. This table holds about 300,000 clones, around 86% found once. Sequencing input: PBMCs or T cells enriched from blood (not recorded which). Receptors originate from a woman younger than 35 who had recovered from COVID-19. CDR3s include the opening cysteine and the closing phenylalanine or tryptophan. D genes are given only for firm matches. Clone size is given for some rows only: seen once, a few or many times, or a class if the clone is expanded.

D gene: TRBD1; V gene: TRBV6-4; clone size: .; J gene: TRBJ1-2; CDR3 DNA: TGTGCCAGCAGTGCCGGGACAGGCCGCGCCAATGTCTATGGCTACACCTTC; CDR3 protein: CASSAGTGRANVYGYTF
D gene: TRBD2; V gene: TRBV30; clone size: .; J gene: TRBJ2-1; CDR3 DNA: TGTGCCTGGAGGGACGGACTAGCGGGAGGGGGGAATGAGCAGTTCTTC; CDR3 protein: CAWRDGLAGGGNEQFF
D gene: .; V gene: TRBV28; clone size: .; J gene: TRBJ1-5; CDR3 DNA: TGTGCCAGCAGCCCACAGGCACTGGCCCAGCATTTT; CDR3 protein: CASSPQALAQHF
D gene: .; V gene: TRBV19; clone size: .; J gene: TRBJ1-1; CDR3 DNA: TGTGCCAGTAGTAATAACGCGGGCACTGAAGCTTTCTTT; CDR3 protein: CASSNNAGTEAFF
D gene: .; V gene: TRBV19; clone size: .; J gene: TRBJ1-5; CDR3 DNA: TGTGCCACCAAACGGGGGGGGTATAGCAATCAGCCCCAGCATTTT; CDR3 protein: CATKRGGYSNQPQHF
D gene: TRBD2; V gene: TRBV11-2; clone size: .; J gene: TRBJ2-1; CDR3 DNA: TGTGCCAGCAGCTTGAGCGGGAGGGGAAGTGAGCAGTTCTTC; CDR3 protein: CASSLSGRGSEQFF
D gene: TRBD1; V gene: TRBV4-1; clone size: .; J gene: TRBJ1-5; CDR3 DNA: TGCGCCAGCAGCCAAGAGGGGACAGGGGGCAATCAGCCCCAGCATTTT; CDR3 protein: CASSQEGTGGNQPQHF
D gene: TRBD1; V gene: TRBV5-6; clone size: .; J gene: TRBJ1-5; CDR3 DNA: TGTGCCAGCAGCTCCGCTTTGGGGACAGGGAATCAGCCCCAGCATTTT; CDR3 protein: CASSSALGTGNQPQHF
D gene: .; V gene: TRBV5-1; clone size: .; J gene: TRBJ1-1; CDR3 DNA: TGCGCCAGCAGCCGGGAAGGGACTTCGGGGACTGAAGCTTTCTTT; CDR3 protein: CASSREGTSGTEAFF
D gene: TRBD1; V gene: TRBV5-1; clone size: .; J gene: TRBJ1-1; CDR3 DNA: TGCGCCAGCAGCTGGGGCAGGGGGACTGAAGCTTTCTTT; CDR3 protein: CASSWGRGTEAFF
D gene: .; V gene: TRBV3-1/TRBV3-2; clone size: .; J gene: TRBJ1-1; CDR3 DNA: TGTGCCAGCAGCCAAGGGGCGCGGAACACTGAAGCTTTCTTT; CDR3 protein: CASSQGARNTEAFF
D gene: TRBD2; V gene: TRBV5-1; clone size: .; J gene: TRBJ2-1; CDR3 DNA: TGCGCCAGCAGCTTAGGTAGCGGGAGGGACGTGTACAATGAGCAGTTCTTC; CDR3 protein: CASSLGSGRDVYNEQFF
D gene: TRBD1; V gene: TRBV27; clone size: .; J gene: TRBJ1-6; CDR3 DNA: TGTGCCAGCAGTTACAGGGGGGATTCACCCCTCCACTTT; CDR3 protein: CASSYRGDSPLHF
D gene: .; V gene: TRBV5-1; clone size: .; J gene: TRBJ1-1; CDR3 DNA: TGCGTCAGCAGTCGGTTGGCGGAGGGGACTGAAGCTTTCTTT; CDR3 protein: CVSSRLAEGTEAFF
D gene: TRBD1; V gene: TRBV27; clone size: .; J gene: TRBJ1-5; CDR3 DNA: TGTGCCAGCAGTCCCCAGGGGGAGCCCCAGCATTTT; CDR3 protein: CASSPQGEPQHF
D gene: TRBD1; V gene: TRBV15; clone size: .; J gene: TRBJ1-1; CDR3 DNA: TGTGCCACCAGCGCCCCAAGGGGGACAGCTAGCTCTGAAGCTTTCTTT; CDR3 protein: CATSAPRGTASSEAFF
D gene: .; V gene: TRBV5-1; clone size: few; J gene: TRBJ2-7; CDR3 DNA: TGCGCCAGCAGCCACCCCCAGGCGGGGAACGAGCAGTACTTC; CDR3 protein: CASSHPQAGNEQYF
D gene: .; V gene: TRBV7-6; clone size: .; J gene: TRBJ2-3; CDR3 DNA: TGTGCCAGCAGCCCACGGCCAGGGGGGCCGAGCTCAGATACGCAGTATTTT; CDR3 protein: CASSPRPGGPSSDTQYF
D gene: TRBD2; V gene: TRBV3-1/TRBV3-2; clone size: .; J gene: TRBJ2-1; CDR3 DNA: TGTGCCAGCAGCCAAGAGAGCCTCGGGACTAGCGGTTACAGGGCCTACAATGAGCAGTTCTTC; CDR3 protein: CASSQESLGTSGYRAYNEQFF
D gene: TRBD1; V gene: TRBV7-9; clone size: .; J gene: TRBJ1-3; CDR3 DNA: TGTGCCAGCAGCTTGGACAGGGGAGACACCATATATTTT; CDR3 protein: CASSLDRGDTIYF
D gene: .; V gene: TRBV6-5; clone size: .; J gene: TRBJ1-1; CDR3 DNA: TGTGCCAGCACCAGTTACGTGAACACTGAAGCTTTCTTT; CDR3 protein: CASTSYVNTEAFF
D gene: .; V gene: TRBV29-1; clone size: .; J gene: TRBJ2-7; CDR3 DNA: TGCAGCGCCTCTGCGGGATTGGGCGAGCAGTACTTC; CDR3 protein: CSASAGLGEQYF
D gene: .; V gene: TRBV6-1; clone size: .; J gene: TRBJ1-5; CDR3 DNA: TGTGCCAGCAGTCAAGACACCCGTCCTTCCAATCAGCCCCAGCATTTT; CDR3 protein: CASSQDTRPSNQPQHF
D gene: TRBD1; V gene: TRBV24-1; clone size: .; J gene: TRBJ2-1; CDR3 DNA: TGTGCCACCAGTGATTTGGGGGGCAGGGGGTCCTACAATGAGCAGTTCTTC; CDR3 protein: CATSDLGGRGSYNEQFF
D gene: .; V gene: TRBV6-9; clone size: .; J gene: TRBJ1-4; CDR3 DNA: TGTGCCAGCAGTTATAAATACAGTAATGAAAAACTGTTTTTT; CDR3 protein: CASSYKYSNEKLFF
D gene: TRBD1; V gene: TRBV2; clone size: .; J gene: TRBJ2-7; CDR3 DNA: TGTGCCAGCAGTGAAGTCCAGGGGGCTACCGAGCAGTACTTC; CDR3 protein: CASSEVQGATEQYF
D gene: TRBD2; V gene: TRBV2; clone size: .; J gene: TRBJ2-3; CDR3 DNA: TGTGCCAGCAGTGGGACTAGCGGCACAGATACGCAGTATTTT; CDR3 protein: CASSGTSGTDTQYF
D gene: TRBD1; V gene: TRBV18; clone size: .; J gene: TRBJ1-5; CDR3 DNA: TGTGCCAGCTCACAGGGACAGGGCACCGGTCAGCCCCAGCATTTT; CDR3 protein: CASSQGQGTGQPQHF
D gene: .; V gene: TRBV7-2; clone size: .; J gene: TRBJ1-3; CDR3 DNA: TGTGCCAGCAGCCTGGTAGGGGTCCCGCCGGGAGGTGGAAACACCATATATTTT; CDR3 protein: CASSLVGVPPGGGNTIYF
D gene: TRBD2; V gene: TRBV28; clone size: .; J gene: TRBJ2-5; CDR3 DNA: TGTGCCAGCAGTTCATCCATACTAGCGGGCGCGTACCAAGAGACCCAGTACTTC; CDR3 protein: CASSSSILAGAYQETQYF
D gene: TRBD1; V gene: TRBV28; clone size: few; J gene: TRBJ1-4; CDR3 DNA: TGTGCCAGCAGTCCAAGGACAGGGGGCGGTGAAAAACTGTTTTTT; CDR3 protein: CASSPRTGGGEKLFF
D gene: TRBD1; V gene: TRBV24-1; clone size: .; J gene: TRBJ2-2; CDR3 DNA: TGTGCCACCAGTGGTCATCCGGGACAGGGTCACACCGGGGAGCTGTTTTTT; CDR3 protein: CATSGHPGQGHTGELFF
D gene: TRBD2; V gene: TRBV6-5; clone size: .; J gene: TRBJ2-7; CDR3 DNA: TGTGCCAGCAGTTACTCAACTAGCGGATCCTACGAGCAGTACTTC; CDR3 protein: CASSYSTSGSYEQYF
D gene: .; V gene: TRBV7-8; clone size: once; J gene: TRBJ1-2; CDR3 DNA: TGTGCCAGCAGCTCGCAAACCCCAGGGGCTGGTGGATATGGCTACACCTTC; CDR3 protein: CASSSQTPGAGGYGYTF
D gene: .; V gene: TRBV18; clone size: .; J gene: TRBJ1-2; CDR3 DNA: TGTGCCAGCTCACCAGGGGGCCCGGACTATGGCTACACCTTC; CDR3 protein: CASSPGGPDYGYTF
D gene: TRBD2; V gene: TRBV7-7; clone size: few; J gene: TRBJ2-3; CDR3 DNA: TGTGCCAGCAGCGTTACTAGCGGGACGGGTACGCAGTATTTT; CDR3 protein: CASSVTSGTGTQYF
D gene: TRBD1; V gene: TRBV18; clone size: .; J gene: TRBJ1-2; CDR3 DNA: TGTGCCAGCTCACCACCGGGACAGGGGCTGCACTATGGCTACACCTTC; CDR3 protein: CASSPPGQGLHYGYTF
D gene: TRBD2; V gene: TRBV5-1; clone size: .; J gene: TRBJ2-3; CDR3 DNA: TGCGCCAGCAGCTTGACTAGCGGGGGCAGCACAGATACGCAGTATTTT; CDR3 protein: CASSLTSGGSTDTQYF
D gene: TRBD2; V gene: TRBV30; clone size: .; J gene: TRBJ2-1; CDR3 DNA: TGTGCCTGGAGTCCTAGCGGGAGGCCAAATGAGCAGTTCTTC; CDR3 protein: CAWSPSGRPNEQFF
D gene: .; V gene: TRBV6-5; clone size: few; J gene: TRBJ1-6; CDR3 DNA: TGTGCCAGCAGCCTTGTGGGGGGAAAGTCACCCCTCCACTTT; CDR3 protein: CASSLVGGKSPLHF
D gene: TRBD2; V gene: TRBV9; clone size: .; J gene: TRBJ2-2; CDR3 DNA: TGTGCCAGCAGCGTAGGAGGACTAGCCGCCGGGGAGCTGTTTTTT; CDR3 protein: CASSVGGLAAGELFF
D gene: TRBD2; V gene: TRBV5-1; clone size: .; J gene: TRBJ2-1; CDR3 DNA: TGCGCCAGCAGCTTGAAGGTCCAACTAGCGGGGAAGAGCTCCTACAATGAGCAGTTCTTC; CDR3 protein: CASSLKVQLAGKSSYNEQFF
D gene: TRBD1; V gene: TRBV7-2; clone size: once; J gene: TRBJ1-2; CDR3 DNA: TGTGCCAGCAGCTTCGGACAGGGAGATTATGGCTACACCTTC; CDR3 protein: CASSFGQGDYGYTF
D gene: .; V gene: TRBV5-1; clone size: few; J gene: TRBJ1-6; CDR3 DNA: TGCGCCAGCAGCTTAACTTTATCAGGGAATTCACCCCTCCACTTT; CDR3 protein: CASSLTLSGNSPLHF
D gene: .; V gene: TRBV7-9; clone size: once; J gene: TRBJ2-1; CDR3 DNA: TGTGCCAGCAGCTTAGGTTCTAGCATAGATGAGCAGTTCTTC; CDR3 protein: CASSLGSSIDEQFF
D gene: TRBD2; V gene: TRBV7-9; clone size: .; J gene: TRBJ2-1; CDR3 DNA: TGTGCCAGCAGCTTAGAAGGGACTAGCGGGTACAATGAGCAGTTCTTC; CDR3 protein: CASSLEGTSGYNEQFF
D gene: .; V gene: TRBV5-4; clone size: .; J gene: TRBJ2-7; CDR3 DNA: TGTGCCAGCAGCTCCGCAGGCCAACCTGACTACGAGCAGTACTTC; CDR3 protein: CASSSAGQPDYEQYF
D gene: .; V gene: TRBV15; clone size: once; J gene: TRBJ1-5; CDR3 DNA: TGTGCCACCAGCCCTCAAACGGGATGGCCCCAGCATTTT; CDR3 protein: CATSPQTGWPQHF
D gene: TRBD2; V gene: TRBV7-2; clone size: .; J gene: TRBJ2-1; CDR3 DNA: TGTGCCAGCAGCCAAATGGCGGGAGGATCCTACAATGAGCAGTTCTTC; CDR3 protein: CASSQMAGGSYNEQFF
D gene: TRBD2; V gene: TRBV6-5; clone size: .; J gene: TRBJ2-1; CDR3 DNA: TGTGCCACAAGACTAGCGGGGGCTTTTGATGAGCAGTTCTTC; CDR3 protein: CATRLAGAFDEQFF
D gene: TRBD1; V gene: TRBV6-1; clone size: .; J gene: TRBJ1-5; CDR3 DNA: TGTGCCAGCAGTGAACTCGGACAGGGCTCGGATCAGCCCCAGCATTTT; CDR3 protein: CASSELGQGSDQPQHF
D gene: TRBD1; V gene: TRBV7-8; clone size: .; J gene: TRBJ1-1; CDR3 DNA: TGTGCCAGCAGCTTAATTGCGGACAGGCTAGACACTGAAGCTTTCTTT; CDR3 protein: CASSLIADRLDTEAFF